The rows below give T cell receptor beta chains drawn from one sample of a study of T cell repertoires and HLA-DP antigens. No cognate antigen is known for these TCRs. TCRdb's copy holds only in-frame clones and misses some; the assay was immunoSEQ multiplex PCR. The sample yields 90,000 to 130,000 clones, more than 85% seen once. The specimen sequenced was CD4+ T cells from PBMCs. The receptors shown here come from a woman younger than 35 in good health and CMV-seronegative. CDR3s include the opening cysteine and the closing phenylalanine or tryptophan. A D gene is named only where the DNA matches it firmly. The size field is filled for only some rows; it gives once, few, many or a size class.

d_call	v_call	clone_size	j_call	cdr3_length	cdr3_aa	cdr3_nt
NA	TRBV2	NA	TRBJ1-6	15	CASSEVGGDNSPLHF	TGTGCCAGCAGTGAAGTCGGAGGAGATAATTCACCCCTCCACTTT
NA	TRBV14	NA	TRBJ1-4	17	CASSQDMGRQGSEKLFF	TGTGCCAGCAGCCAAGATATGGGGAGGCAGGGGTCTGAAAAACTGTTTTTT
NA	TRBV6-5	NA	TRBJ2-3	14	CASSYSSGADTQYF	TGTGCCAGCAGTTACTCTTCGGGGGCAGATACGCAGTATTTT
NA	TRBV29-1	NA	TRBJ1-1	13	CSVEGGSGTEAFF	TGCAGCGTTGAAGGCGGGTCGGGGACTGAAGCTTTCTTT
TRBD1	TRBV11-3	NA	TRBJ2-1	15	CASSFDGTGDNEQFF	TGTGCCAGCAGCTTCGATGGGACAGGGGACAATGAGCAGTTCTTC
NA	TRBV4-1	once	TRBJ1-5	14	CASSQGTLNQPQHF	TGCGCCAGCAGCCAGGGGACACTTAATCAGCCCCAGCATTTT
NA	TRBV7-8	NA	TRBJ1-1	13	CASLISGYTEAFF	TGTGCCAGCCTGATATCCGGCTACACTGAAGCTTTCTTT
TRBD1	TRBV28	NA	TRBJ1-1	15	CAGGQGAQGNTEAFF	TGTGCCGGAGGACAGGGAGCACAGGGGAACACTGAAGCTTTCTTT
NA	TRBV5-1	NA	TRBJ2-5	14	CASSSNVGQETQYF	TGCGCCAGCAGCTCCAACGTAGGGCAAGAGACCCAGTACTTC
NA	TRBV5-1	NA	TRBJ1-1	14	CASSLVGMETEAFF	TGCGCCAGCAGCTTGGTGGGGATGGAGACTGAAGCTTTCTTT
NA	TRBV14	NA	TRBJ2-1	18	CASSQRLLVNYRGNEQFF	TGTGCCAGCAGCCAAAGGTTATTGGTTAATTATCGGGGTAATGAGCAGTTCTTC
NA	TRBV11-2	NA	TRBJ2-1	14	CASSLDRAYNEQFF	TGTGCCAGCAGCTTAGACAGGGCGTACAATGAGCAGTTCTTC
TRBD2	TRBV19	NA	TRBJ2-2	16	CASREREYLAIGELFF	TGTGCCAGTCGCGAGCGGGAGTACCTAGCGATCGGGGAGCTGTTTTTT
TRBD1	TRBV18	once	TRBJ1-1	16	CASSDSGTGLVGTAFF	TGTGCCAGCTCAGACTCCGGGACAGGGTTGGTAGGAACAGCTTTCTTT
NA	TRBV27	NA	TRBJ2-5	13	CASSPLGQETQYF	TGTGCCAGCAGTCCCCTAGGCCAAGAGACCCAGTACTTC
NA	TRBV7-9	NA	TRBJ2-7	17	CASSLKPLGTPPRKQYF	TGTGCCAGCAGCTTAAAGCCGCTCGGGACACCACCTAGGAAGCAGTACTTC
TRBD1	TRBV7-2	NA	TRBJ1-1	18	CASSLVFFIGRGYTGAFF	TGTGCCAGCAGCTTAGTTTTTTTTATCGGCAGGGGGTACACAGGAGCTTTCTTT
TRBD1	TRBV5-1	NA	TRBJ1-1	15	CASSGPGQGATEAFF	TGCGCCAGCAGCGGACCGGGACAGGGGGCGACTGAAGCTTTCTTT
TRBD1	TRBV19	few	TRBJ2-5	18	CASSLWSGGMGSQETQYF	TGTGCCAGTAGTCTTTGGTCAGGGGGCATGGGGAGCCAAGAGACCCAGTACTTC